This record looks at one T cell receptor beta chain sequence and its context. The antigen remains undetermined. These data are taken from a study of T cell repertoires in cytomegalovirus infection. Study-wide context: It was the public TCR beta signatures that indicated both CMV infection and matching HLA type.

TCRdb passed the reads through MiXCR, listing each CDR3 protein once. This table has 90,000 to 120,000 distinct CDR3 sequences, under 25% appearing once. General study points: Cumulative frequency (of public TCR beta family members) identified carriers of CMV plus the relevant HLA.

In germline, CDR1 is GTSNPN, CDR2 SVGIG (reference sequence). This CDR3 has 10 residues. V was cut by 5 bases and J by 11 bases, with 12 bases left in between. The chain has TRBV30 and TRBJ1-1; D gene ambiguous. The sample consisted of CD8+ T cells from PBMCs. The source of this sequence is a human donor in good health (CMV status not recorded). Some clones in this sample may be carry-over from other donors' samples. The CDR3 loop is CAWGGRGAFF. DNA of the CDR3: TGTGCCTGGGGCGGTCGTGGGGCTTTCTTT.